The following is a TCR beta chain sequence with its context. Other DNA sequences within the sample encode an identical CDR3. The data stem from a study of blood T cell repertoires in COVID-19. CDR1 and CDR2 (germline): SGDLS, YYNGEE. J gave up 3 bases and V 2 bases, and 3 bases lay outside the gene matches. The CDR3 is 15 amino acids. Before being deemed recovered, Cohort 3 donors had two negative PCRs, clearance, or symptom resolution. Profiled with immunoSEQ multiplex PCR; TCRdb holds only in-frame clones, not every one. Of roughly 310,000 clones in the sample, about 88% were seen once. Source material: PBMCs or T cells enriched from blood (not recorded which). The sequence derives from a woman aged 40 to 49 who had recovered from COVID-19. The gene calls are TRBV9 and TRBJ2-1; 9 positions match TRBD2. This CDR3 is CASSVRLADYNEQFF. CDR3 DNA sequence: TGTGCCAGCAGCGTTAGACTAGCGGACTACAATGAGCAGTTCTTC.